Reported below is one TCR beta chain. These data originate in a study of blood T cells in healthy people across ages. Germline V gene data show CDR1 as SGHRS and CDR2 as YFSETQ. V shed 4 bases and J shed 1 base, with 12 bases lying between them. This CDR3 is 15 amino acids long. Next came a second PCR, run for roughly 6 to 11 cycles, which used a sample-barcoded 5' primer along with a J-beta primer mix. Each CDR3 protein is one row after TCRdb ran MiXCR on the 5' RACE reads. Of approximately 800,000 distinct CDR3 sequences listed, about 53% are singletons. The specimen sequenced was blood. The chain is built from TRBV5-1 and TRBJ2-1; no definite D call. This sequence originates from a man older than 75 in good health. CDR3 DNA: TGCGCCAGCAGCCTTGAGTCTGAGTCCTACAATGAGCAGTTCTTC. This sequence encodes CASSLESESYNEQFF.